The 10 T cell receptor beta chains listed next were all sequenced from one sample in a study of blood T cell repertoires in COVID-19. Sequenced by immunoSEQ multiplex PCR; TCRdb stores in-frame clones only, minus some. This table has more than 150,000 clones, approximately 86% appearing once. The sample comprised peripheral blood. The receptors derive from a man in his sixties or seventies with active or convalescent COVID-19.

V and J are TRBV24-1 and TRBJ2-2; 10 bases are a match to TRBD2. The CDR3 consists of 14 residues. J lost 4 bases, V lost 8 bases, and 3 bases had no gene match. From germline, CDR1 is KGHDR and CDR2 SFDVKD. CDR3 sequence reads: CATKTSGVTGELFF. Written as DNA, the CDR3 is TGTGCCACCAAAACTAGCGGGGTCACCGGGGAGCTGTTTTTT.

J is TRBJ2-5 and V is TRBV6-2 or TRBV6-3, with a possible D match to TRBD2 (6 bases). The CDR3 runs to 15 residues. In germline, CDR1 is MNHEY, CDR2 SVGEGT. Between the trimmed V and J ends, which lost 1 base and 2 bases, there was a span of 11 bases. CDR3 DNA: TGTGCCAGCAGTTACTACTGGGCGGGACAAGAGACCCAGTACTTC. Translation: CASSYYWAGQETQYF.

This clone appeared a few times. The V call is TRBV24-1, the J call TRBJ2-1; D gene unclear. The CDR3 length is 11 residues. V shed 5 bases and J shed 7 bases, with 5 bases lying between them. Germline V lookup: CDR1 KGHDR, CDR2 SFDVKD. The CDR3 DNA follows: TGTGCCACCAGTGTCGCGAATGAGCAGTTCTTC. It yields the protein CATSVANEQFF.

The genes are TRBV7-9 and TRBJ2-3; 8 positions match TRBD1. The CDR3 loop spans 16 amino acids. V was pared by 0 bases and J by 5 bases, with 7 bases of the junction left unmatched. CDR1 and CDR2 from the germline V gene are SEHNR and FQNEAQ (reference sequence). The CDR3 region is CASSLAETGAGDTQYF. The CDR3 nucleotides are TGTGCCAGCAGCTTAGCCGAGACAGGGGCTGGAGATACGCAGTATTTT. Together with reference TRBV7-9 and TRBJ2-3, the CDR3 gives the full variable domain: DTGVSQNPRHKITKRGQNVTFRCDPISEHNRLYWYRQTLGQGPEFLTYFQNEAQLEKSRLLSDRFSAERPKGSFSTLEIQRTEQGDSAMYLCASSLAETGAGDTQYFGPGTRLTVL.

The rearrangement uses TRBV7-7 and TRBJ2-3; D might be TRBD2 (6 bases). This CDR3 comprises 10 residues. Germline V gene data show CDR1 as SSHAT and CDR2 as FNYEAQ (reference sequence). Written as DNA, the CDR3 is TGTGCTAGCGGCGAGGGCACGCAGTATTTT. Residues: CASGEGTQYF.

This chain uses TRBV7-9 with TRBJ1-3, with a weak D call TRBD1 (5 bases). The CDR3 extends over 16 amino acids. V shed 2 bases and J shed 3 bases, with 14 bases lying between them. The V gene's germline CDR1 is SEHNR and CDR2 FQNEAQ (reference sequence). In DNA, the CDR3 is TGTGCCAGCAGCTTATCCCCGCAGGGTAGTGGAAACACCATATATTTT. Amino acid sequence: CASSLSPQGSGNTIYF.

The chain recombines TRBV9 with TRBJ2-3, with 8 bases identical to TRBD2. V trimming: 0 bases; J trimming: 2 bases; junction bases outside the gene matches: 5. Germline V lookup: CDR1 SGDLS, CDR2 YYNGEE. The CDR3 totals 16 residues. This CDR3 is CASSVGSSGTTDTQYF. The CDR3 DNA reads as TGTGCCAGCAGCGTAGGCAGTAGCGGGACCACAGATACGCAGTATTTT.

This clone was detected only once. The rearrangement links TRBV27 to TRBJ2-7; 10 nucleotides agree with TRBD2. J was trimmed by 3 bases and V by 6 bases; bases with no gene match: 8. Germline CDR1 MNHEY, CDR2 SMNVEV (reference sequence). The CDR3 totals 15 residues. CDR3 DNA sequence: TGTGCCAGCAGGCCGCTAGCGGGGGAAGTCTACGAGCAGTACTTC. This gives the protein CASRPLAGEVYEQYF.

This chain uses TRBV15 with TRBJ1-2; the D gene is possibly TRBD1 (5 bases). Germline CDR1 reads LNHNV; CDR2 reads YYDKDF (reference sequence). V dropped 3 bases and J dropped 8 bases, with 19 bases sitting between them. This CDR3 region has 15 residues. The CDR3 reads CATSREGHLGGGYTF. DNA of the CDR3: TGTGCCACCAGCAGGGAAGGACACTTGGGCGGAGGCTACACCTTC. Supplemented by reference TRBV15 and TRBJ1-2, the full variable domain reads DAMVIQNPRYQVTQFGKPVTLSCSQTLNHNVMYWYQQKSSQAPKLLFHYYDKDFNNEADTPDNFQSRRPNTSFCFLDIRSPGLGDTAMYLCATSREGHLGGGYTFGSGTRLTVV.

The chain combines TRBV5-8 with TRBJ2-1; a possible D gene is TRBD1 (5 bases). Germline lookup yields CDR1 SGHTS and CDR2 YDEGEE. CDR3 size: 11 residues. The V and J ends lost 4 bases and 10 bases respectively, with 9 bases between them. The CDR3 reads CASSTRQEQFF. The CDR3 bases are TGTGCCAGCAGCACAAGACAGGAGCAGTTCTTC. The full variable domain, rest sourced from reference TRBV5-8 and TRBJ2-1, is EAGVTQSPTHLIKTRGQQATLRCSPISGHTSVYWYQQALGLGLQFLLWYDEGEERNRGNFPPRFSGRQFPNYSSELNVNALELEDSALYLCASSTRQEQFFGPGTRLTVL.